This TCR beta chain was profiled in a study of cytomegalovirus exposure and HLA in healthy donors. Concerning this clone: The antigen is undetermined.

The PCR had 60 Vbeta and 13 Jbeta primers. Data came from immunoSEQ multiplex PCR; TCRdb stores just in-frame clones and leaves some out. The table shows some 150,000 clones, with roughly 79% occurring only once. The V and J ends lost 0 bases and 5 bases respectively, with 9 bases between them. The CDR3 totals 14 residues. Germline-derived CDR1 and CDR2 are SGHRS and YFSETQ. Study-wide results and caveats: A later analysis linked a missense DCLRE1C variant to TCR beta V- and J-gene trimming. Beyond CMV serostatus, there was no information to go on about immune exposure.

Sequenced input: PBMCs. The TCR comes from a woman in her 40s in good health and CMV-seronegative. The chain couples TRBV5-1 to TRBJ2-4; D call uncertain. CDR3 residues: CASSLATSENIQYF. CDR3 in DNA: TGCGCCAGCAGCTTGGCCACCTCGGAAAACATTCAGTACTTC. The full variable domain, in which reference TRBV5-1 and TRBJ2-4 provide the parts outside the CDR3, is KAGVTQTPRYLIKTRGQQVTLSCSPISGHRSVSWYQQTPGQGLQFLFEYFSETQRNKGNFPGRFSGRQFSNSRSEMNVSTLELGDSALYLCASSLATSENIQYFGAGTRLSVL.